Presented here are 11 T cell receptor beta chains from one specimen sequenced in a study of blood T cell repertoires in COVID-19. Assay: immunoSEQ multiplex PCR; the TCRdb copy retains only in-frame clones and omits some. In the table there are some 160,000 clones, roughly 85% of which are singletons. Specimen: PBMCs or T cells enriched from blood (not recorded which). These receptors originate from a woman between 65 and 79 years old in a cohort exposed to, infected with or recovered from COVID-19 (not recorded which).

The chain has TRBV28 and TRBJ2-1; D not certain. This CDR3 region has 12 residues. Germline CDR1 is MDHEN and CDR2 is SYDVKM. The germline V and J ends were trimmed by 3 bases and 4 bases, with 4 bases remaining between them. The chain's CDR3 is CASSFPYNEQFF. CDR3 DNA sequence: TGTGCCAGCAGTTTCCCTTACAATGAGCAGTTCTTC.

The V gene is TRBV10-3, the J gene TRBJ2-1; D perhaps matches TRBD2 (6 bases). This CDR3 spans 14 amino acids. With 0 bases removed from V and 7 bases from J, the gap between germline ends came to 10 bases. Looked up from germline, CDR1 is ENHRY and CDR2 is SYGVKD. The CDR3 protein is CAISESSGRNEQFF. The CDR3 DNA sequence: TGTGCCATCAGTGAGTCTTCAGGGAGGAATGAGCAGTTCTTC.

The CDR3 nucleotides read TGTGCCAGCAGGGTTTCACAGGACCCGACCCAGTACTTC. Its translation: CASRVSQDPTQYF. This chain uses TRBV6-6 with TRBJ2-5, with a weak D call TRBD1 (5 bases). CDR1 is MNHNY and CDR2 is SVGAGI in the germline V gene (reference sequence). V lost 6 bases to trimming and J lost 7 bases, with 15 bases between them. This CDR3 is built from 13 residues.

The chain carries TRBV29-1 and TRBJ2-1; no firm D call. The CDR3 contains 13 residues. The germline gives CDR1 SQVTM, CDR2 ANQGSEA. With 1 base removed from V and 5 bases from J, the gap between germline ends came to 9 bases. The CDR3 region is CSVEGPRNNEQFF. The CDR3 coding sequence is TGCAGCGTTGAAGGGCCTAGAAACAATGAGCAGTTCTTC.

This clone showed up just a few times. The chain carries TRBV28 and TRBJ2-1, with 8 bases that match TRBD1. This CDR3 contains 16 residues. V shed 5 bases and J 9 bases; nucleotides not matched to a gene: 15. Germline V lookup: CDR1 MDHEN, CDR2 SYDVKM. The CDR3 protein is CASSRDRDRTLAEQFF. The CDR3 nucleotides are TGTGCCAGCAGTCGAGACCGGGACAGGACATTAGCTGAGCAGTTCTTC.

The CDR3 DNA reads TGTGCCAGCTCACCGGGAGCTTACGAGCAGTACTTC. Translated: CASSPGAYEQYF. This chain joins TRBV18 and TRBJ2-7, with D perhaps matching TRBD2 (5 bases). CDR1 and CDR2 from the germline V gene are KGHSH and LQKENI. V lost 3 bases to trimming and J lost 4 bases, with 7 bases between them. The length of the CDR3 is 12 residues.

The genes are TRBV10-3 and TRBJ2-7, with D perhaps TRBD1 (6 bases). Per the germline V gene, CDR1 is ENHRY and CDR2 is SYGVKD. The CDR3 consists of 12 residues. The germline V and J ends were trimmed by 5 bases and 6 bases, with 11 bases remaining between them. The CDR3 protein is CAISPTGREQYF. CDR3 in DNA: TGTGCCATCAGTCCTACAGGGCGCGAGCAGTACTTC.

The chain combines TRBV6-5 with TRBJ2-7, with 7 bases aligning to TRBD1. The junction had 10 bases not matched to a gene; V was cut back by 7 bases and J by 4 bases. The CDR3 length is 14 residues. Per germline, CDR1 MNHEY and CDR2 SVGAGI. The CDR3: CASKGGTDGYEQYF. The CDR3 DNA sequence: TGTGCCAGCAAAGGTGGGACAGATGGGTACGAGCAGTACTTC.

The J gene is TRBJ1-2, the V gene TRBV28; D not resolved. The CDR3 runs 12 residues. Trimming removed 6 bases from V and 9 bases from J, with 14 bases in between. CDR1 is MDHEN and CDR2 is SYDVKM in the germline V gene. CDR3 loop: CASSLSGRSYTF. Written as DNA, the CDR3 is TGTGCCAGCAGCCTGAGCGGGAGGAGCTACACCTTC.

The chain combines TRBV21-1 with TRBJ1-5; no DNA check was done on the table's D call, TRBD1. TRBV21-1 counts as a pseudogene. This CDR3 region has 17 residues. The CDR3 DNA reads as TGTGCCAGCAGCAGACGGACAGAGCCCCCTTTCAATCAGCCCCAGCATTTT. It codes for CASSRRTEPPFNQPQHF.

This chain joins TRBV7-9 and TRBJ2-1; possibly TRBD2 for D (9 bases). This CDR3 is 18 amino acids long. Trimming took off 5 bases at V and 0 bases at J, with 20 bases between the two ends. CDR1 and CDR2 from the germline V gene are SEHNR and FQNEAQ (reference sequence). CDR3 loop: CASSPRGLAGLSYNEQFF. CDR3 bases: TGTGCCAGCAGCCCCAGGGGGCTAGCGGGACTCTCCTACAATGAGCAGTTCTTC.